This TCR beta chain emerged from a study of lymphopenia after photon versus proton radiotherapy (dated by TCRdb to 2018 to 2020). Some background on the complete study: In patients with gastrointestinal tumors who developed high-grade lymphopenia, the study compared the immunological effects of photon radiation therapy with those of proton radiation therapy. The cohort comprised 15 to 20 patients with gastrointestinal tumors who received either photon or proton therapy and then developed lymphopenia. The study aimed to characterize how the two radiation modalities differ in their impact on the immune system.

On the study overall, not on this receptor specifically: Across the cohort, an inverse correlation was found between a larger post-nadir drop in TCR diversity and overall survival time among patients who died. After the lymphocyte count nadir, oligoclonal expansion, especially of CD8+ Temra cells, was observed in photon-treated repertoires, and the drop in diversity was driven by this expansion. The authors looked at the survival association only in patients who died, and they framed better survival with proton therapy as a possibility rather than a demonstrated result. Proton-treated patients stayed relatively stable during treatment, while photon-treated patients lost naive T cells and TCR diversity and gained effector/memory populations.

Library preparation employed the immunoSEQ multiplex PCR assay. T cell repertoires were profiled with deep sequencing of rearranged TCR beta loci together with multiparametric flow cytometry. TCRdb limited this immuneACCESS table to in-frame rearrangements with V and J called. A share of clones is missing; checked studies link under half to unresolved V genes, and the rest is unexplained. The sample yields over 35,000 clones; roughly 84% were counted once. Of the sample, over 9% falls within the top ten clones. The germline V gene specifies SGHRS as CDR1 and YFSETQ as CDR2. V and J are trimmed by 1 base and 5 bases, and the gene matches miss 4 bases of the junction. The CDR3 measures 14 amino acids from cysteine to phenylalanine. Here the CDR3 DNA is all that survives: 42 bases in frame from base 1. Points on this clone: What this receptor recognizes is not known. The sample holds no much larger clone one base away, and base qualities are not on file.

This TCR was sampled from a woman in her sixties or seventies with pancreatic cancer. Some clones in this sample may be carry-over from other donors' samples. The chain couples TRBV5-1 to TRBJ2-3; 7 central bases correspond to TRBD2. Specimen: peripheral blood, collected from a patient treated with proton-based radiotherapy. The encoded CDR3 is CASSLREAVDTQYF. The nucleotide sequence reads TGCGCCAGCAGCTTGCGGGAGGCGGTAGATACGCAGTATTTT. When the CDR3 is completed using the reference TRBV5-1 and TRBJ2-3 genes on either side, the full variable domain is KAGVTQTPRYLIKTRGQQVTLSCSPISGHRSVSWYQQTPGQGLQFLFEYFSETQRNKGNFPGRFSGRQFSNSRSEMNVSTLELGDSALYLCASSLREAVDTQYFGPGTRLTVL.